These T cell receptor beta chains were read from a single sample in a study of graft-versus-host responses after intestinal transplantation. The data were produced by immunoSEQ multiplex PCR, yet TCRdb's version contains in-frame clones alone and is incomplete. The data show tens of thousands of clones, with about 80% seen just once and 0.35% to 0.5% held by the top ten. Antigens of these TCRs are unknown. The source material was unstimulated CD4+ T cells sorted from spleen or lymph node cells, sampled before transplant. Source of these receptors: a human donor who was the organ donor for an intestinal transplant. Both conserved end residues are part of each CDR3. The order of the fields is V gene, J gene, CDR3 protein.

TRBV10-2	TRBJ2-6	CASIPGVLDSGANVLTF
TRBV19	TRBJ1-2	CASSIPTGSNYGYTF
TRBV9	TRBJ2-5	CASSVGQYQETQYF
TRBV4-1	TRBJ1-3	CASRNRASGNTIYF
TRBV6-5	TRBJ1-2	CASSKGQGLSGYTF
TRBV5-6	TRBJ2-4	CASSLRVTSGAKNIQYF
TRBV28	TRBJ1-2	CASTNPTANYGYTF
TRBV28	TRBJ2-3	CASSIPLGGDSTDTQYF
TRBV7-8	TRBJ2-1	CASSLDEHDNEQFF
TRBV5-1	TRBJ1-4	CASSSRGGRNEKLFF
TRBV10-2	TRBJ2-3	CASTGLAGDTDTQYF
TRBV25-1	TRBJ2-5	CASSLPGQGLETQYF
TRBV18	TRBJ2-1	CASSPEAGGLDEQFF
TRBV5-1	TRBJ1-1	CASSPDRGLNTEAFF
TRBV25-1	TRBJ1-6	CASSFSNSPLHF
TRBV2	TRBJ2-3	CARGRGDTQYF
TRBV19	TRBJ1-3	CASISRQFSGNTIYF
TRBV18	TRBJ2-3	CASSEGWSSGAF
TRBV5-6	TRBJ1-6	CASSLVSGRSPLHF
TRBV28	TRBJ1-2	CASSFQAGDHF
TRBV5-1	TRBJ2-2	CASKGDFGSVAGELFF
TRBV19	TRBJ1-2	CASSTPWGDSYGYTF
TRBV6-5	TRBJ2-2	CASSYGGGPGTGELFF
TRBV29-1	TRBJ1-2	CSVDKTGTVGYTF
TRBV28	TRBJ1-1	CASSHGGTGGNTEAFF
TRBV12-2	TRBJ1-4	CASRSLTGSGFNEKLFF
TRBV19	TRBJ2-1	CASSSSRGQGSAYNEQFF
TRBV23-1	TRBJ1-2	CASSQLFNYGYTF
TRBV27	TRBJ1-6	CASSTHLGTAYNSPLHF
TRBV28	TRBJ1-1	CASGRGYEAFF
TRBV6-6	TRBJ2-1	CATLPGSANEQFF
TRBV7-6	TRBJ1-2	CASSPEGGARGYTF
TRBV19	TRBJ2-5	CASSIRGQETQYF
TRBV7-2	TRBJ1-4	CASSFRGLGEKLFF
TRBV18	TRBJ1-4	CASSPFRGGDEKLFF
TRBV6-1	TRBJ2-1	CASSPVQKPYNEQFF
TRBV2	TRBJ2-3	CASSRDRGRTDTQYF
TRBV5-1	TRBJ2-2	CASSSGEVFAGELFF
TRBV7-6	TRBJ2-1	CASSLAASYNEQFF
TRBV4-1	TRBJ2-1	CASSQAGQGLAAYNEQFF
TRBV7-7	TRBJ2-1	CASSLQGTDEQFF
TRBV30	TRBJ1-1	CAWSGQRGRTEAFF
TRBV6-1	TRBJ2-5	CASSERLANLHQETQYF
TRBV5-6	TRBJ1-2	CASSLVGTDYGYTF
TRBV5-1	TRBJ1-4	CASKPGFGTGGEKLFF
TRBV7-2	TRBJ1-2	CASSSGPPGYGYTF
TRBV14	TRBJ2-2	CASSRMITGTGELFF
TRBV28	TRBJ2-3	CASRGGAIDTQYF
TRBV6-5	TRBJ2-1	CASSYRTGGDEQFF
TRBV29-1	TRBJ1-5	CSVSSSGQPQHF
TRBV4-1	TRBJ1-1	CASSQGQGSLNTEAFF
TRBV6-7	TRBJ2-2	CASSLGGGHYTGELFF
TRBV19	TRBJ2-1	CASSIRLGQGYNEQFF
TRBV19	TRBJ1-5	CASSTGVTGNQPQHF
TRBV15	TRBJ2-1	CATSRPTEDEQFF
TRBV19	TRBJ2-3	CASSDPRDRGTDTQYF
TRBV27	TRBJ1-2	CASSLGIDSRGYTF
TRBV5-6	TRBJ2-2	CASTSGQFSGELFF
TRBV28	TRBJ2-1	CASSFSPGGYNEQFF